These T cell receptor beta chains were read from a single sample in a study of glioma-infiltrating T cells. TCRdb re-called the multiplex PCR reads through MiXCR, storing one row per CDR3 protein. The repertoire holds under 150,000 distinct CDR3 sequences, with approximately 26% as singletons. The sample comprised glioma tissue, nonneoplastic brain tissue, or PBMCs (not recorded which). The receptors stem from a human donor with low-grade glioma or glioblastoma, undergoing nonglioma brain surgery, or in good health (not recorded which). CDR3s include the opening cysteine and the closing phenylalanine or tryptophan. D genes are given only for firm matches. Size tells how often a clone was seen (once, few, many) or the class of an expanded clone, and some rows leave it out.

D gene: NA; J gene: TRBJ2-1; clone size: NA; V gene: TRBV19; CDR3 DNA: TGTGCCAGTAGTATAGTAGGGCTTCAGGTCAAAGGGCAGTTCTTC; CDR3 protein: CASSIVGLQVKGQFF
D gene: NA; J gene: TRBJ1-2; clone size: many; V gene: TRBV28; CDR3 DNA: TGTGGGGCTAAGATCCAAGGAGGTCTTAACTATGGCTACACCTTC; CDR3 protein: CGAKIQGGLNYGYTF
D gene: TRBD1; J gene: TRBJ2-3; clone size: NA; V gene: TRBV27; CDR3 DNA: TGTGCCAGCACTGCGGACAGGCAAGGAGATACGCAGTATTTT; CDR3 protein: CASTADRQGDTQYF
D gene: TRBD2; J gene: TRBJ2-1; clone size: NA; V gene: TRBV14; CDR3 DNA: TGTGCCAGCAGCCAAAAGCGGGGGGCCTACAATGAGCAGTTCTTC; CDR3 protein: CASSQKRGAYNEQFF
D gene: NA; J gene: TRBJ2-3; clone size: few; V gene: TRBV3-1; CDR3 DNA: TGTGCCAGCAGCCTCCCTGGAGGTTCAGATACGCAGTATTTT; CDR3 protein: CASSLPGGSDTQYF
D gene: TRBD2; J gene: TRBJ2-5; clone size: NA; V gene: TRBV20-1; CDR3 DNA: TGCAGTGCTAGGCCCTTAGCGGGGGCAGAGACCCAGTACTTC; CDR3 protein: CSARPLAGAETQYF
D gene: NA; J gene: TRBJ1-4; clone size: few; V gene: TRBV4-1; CDR3 DNA: TGCGCCAGCAGCCAAGTTAGGGCCGCTAATGAAAAACTGTTTTTT; CDR3 protein: CASSQVRAANEKLFF
D gene: NA; J gene: TRBJ2-3; clone size: few; V gene: TRBV10-3; CDR3 DNA: TGTGCCATCAGCGACACCAGGGTAGGCACAGATACGCAGTATTTT; CDR3 protein: CAISDTRVGTDTQYF
D gene: NA; J gene: TRBJ2-1; clone size: many; V gene: TRBV24-1; CDR3 DNA: TGTGCCACCAGTGAACAGGGCTATGAGCAGTTCTTC; CDR3 protein: CATSEQGYEQFF
D gene: TRBD1; J gene: TRBJ2-3; clone size: NA; V gene: TRBV6-1; CDR3 DNA: TGTGCCAGCAGTTCCGGGACAGGGGCAGATACGCAGTATTTT; CDR3 protein: CASSSGTGADTQYF
D gene: NA; J gene: TRBJ1-1; clone size: NA; V gene: TRBV6-2/TRBV6-3; CDR3 DNA: TGTGCCAGCAGTTCCGGGACGTGGAACACTGAAGCTTTCTTT; CDR3 protein: CASSSGTWNTEAFF
D gene: NA; J gene: TRBJ2-5; clone size: many; V gene: TRBV6-6; CDR3 DNA: TGTGCCAGCAGTTACTCGTACACCCAAGAGACCCAGTACTTC; CDR3 protein: CASSYSYTQETQYF
D gene: NA; J gene: TRBJ1-3; clone size: few; V gene: TRBV18; CDR3 DNA: TGTGCCAGCTCACCCGAACACACCATATATTTT; CDR3 protein: CASSPEHTIYF
D gene: TRBD1; J gene: TRBJ2-1; clone size: NA; V gene: TRBV20-1; CDR3 DNA: TGCAGTTCCACAGGGGGGACCTACAATGAGCAGTTCTTC; CDR3 protein: CSSTGGTYNEQFF
D gene: NA; J gene: TRBJ1-5; clone size: many; V gene: TRBV28; CDR3 DNA: TGTGCCAGCAGTTCGGAGCAGCCCCAGCATTTT; CDR3 protein: CASSSEQPQHF
D gene: TRBD1; J gene: TRBJ1-5; clone size: many; V gene: TRBV20-1; CDR3 DNA: TGCAGTGCCCCGGACAGGGGGCTAGGGGCCCAGCATTTT; CDR3 protein: CSAPDRGLGAQHF
D gene: NA; J gene: TRBJ2-1; clone size: many; V gene: TRBV28; CDR3 DNA: TGTGCCAGCGGCCGGCCCCTCCCCCCTTCCTACAATGAGCAGTTCTTC; CDR3 protein: CASGRPLPPSYNEQFF
D gene: NA; J gene: TRBJ1-2; clone size: NA; V gene: TRBV20-1; CDR3 DNA: TGCAGTGCCCTCCGTGGGGGACGGAGCAACTATGGCTACACCTTC; CDR3 protein: CSALRGGRSNYGYTF
D gene: NA; J gene: TRBJ2-5; clone size: few; V gene: TRBV2; CDR3 DNA: TGTGCCAGCAGGTTGGCCGCGAACCAAGAGACCCAGTACTTC; CDR3 protein: CASRLAANQETQYF
D gene: NA; J gene: TRBJ2-3; clone size: many; V gene: TRBV7-2; CDR3 DNA: TGTGCCAGCAGCTCTGGACTCATCACAGATACGCAGTATTTT; CDR3 protein: CASSSGLITDTQYF
D gene: NA; J gene: TRBJ2-5; clone size: NA; V gene: TRBV5-1; CDR3 DNA: TGCGCCAGCAGCTTTTACCAAGAGACCCAGTACTTC; CDR3 protein: CASSFYQETQYF
D gene: NA; J gene: TRBJ1-1; clone size: few; V gene: TRBV2; CDR3 DNA: TGTGCCAGCAGTGGGTCCCCCGGGACTGAAGCTTTCTTT; CDR3 protein: CASSGSPGTEAFF
D gene: NA; J gene: TRBJ2-3; clone size: NA; V gene: TRBV7-9; CDR3 DNA: TGTGCCAGCAGCTTATCCCAGGGGACAGATACGCAGTATTTT; CDR3 protein: CASSLSQGTDTQYF
D gene: NA; J gene: TRBJ1-1; clone size: few; V gene: TRBV20-1; CDR3 DNA: TGCAGTGCTAGAGCCTTACGACAGGTGCCCACTGAAGCTTTCTTT; CDR3 protein: CSARALRQVPTEAFF
D gene: NA; J gene: TRBJ1-1; clone size: few; V gene: TRBV20-1; CDR3 DNA: TGCAGTGCTGTTCAAGGGCCGGGACAAGACACTGAAGCTTTCTTT; CDR3 protein: CSAVQGPGQDTEAFF
D gene: NA; J gene: TRBJ2-1; clone size: few; V gene: TRBV20-1; CDR3 DNA: TGCAGTGCTAGGCTGGGGGGGCAGTTCTTC; CDR3 protein: CSARLGGQFF
D gene: NA; J gene: TRBJ1-6; clone size: NA; V gene: TRBV4-1; CDR3 DNA: TGCGCCAGCAGCCAAGTTTCTCTGGGGGACTCACCCCTCCACTTT; CDR3 protein: CASSQVSLGDSPLHF
D gene: NA; J gene: TRBJ1-1; clone size: few; V gene: TRBV6-1; CDR3 DNA: TGTGCCAGCAGTGGAGGTTGGAGCACTGAAGCTTTCTTT; CDR3 protein: CASSGGWSTEAFF
D gene: TRBD1; J gene: TRBJ2-3; clone size: few; V gene: TRBV7-9; CDR3 DNA: TGTGCCAGCAGCTCCGGACAGGGAAGCACAGATACGCAGTATTTT; CDR3 protein: CASSSGQGSTDTQYF
D gene: TRBD1; J gene: TRBJ1-5; clone size: few; V gene: TRBV24-1; CDR3 DNA: TGTGCCACCAGTGACCGACGAGACAGGGATCAGCCCCAGCATTTT; CDR3 protein: CATSDRRDRDQPQHF
D gene: NA; J gene: TRBJ2-2; clone size: few; V gene: TRBV4-2; CDR3 DNA: TGTGCCAGCAGCCAAGATCTCCAGGAATGGAACGGGGAGCTGTTTTTT; CDR3 protein: CASSQDLQEWNGELFF
D gene: NA; J gene: TRBJ2-5; clone size: many; V gene: TRBV6-6; CDR3 DNA: TGTGCCAGCAGTTACTCGGCGGGTTCAGAGACCCAGTACTTC; CDR3 protein: CASSYSAGSETQYF
D gene: TRBD2; J gene: TRBJ2-1; clone size: many; V gene: TRBV27; CDR3 DNA: TGTGCCAGCAGTACCCGACTAGCCCGACAAACCGTGAGCTCCTACAATGAGCAGTTCTTC; CDR3 protein: CASSTRLARQTVSSYNEQFF
D gene: TRBD1; J gene: TRBJ2-1; clone size: few; V gene: TRBV6-1; CDR3 DNA: TGTGCCAGCAGTCTCACAGGGGGCAGGGGTTTGAATGAGCAGTTCTTC; CDR3 protein: CASSLTGGRGLNEQFF
D gene: NA; J gene: TRBJ1-6; clone size: NA; V gene: TRBV6-6; CDR3 DNA: TGTGCCGGCTTCAACAGTGCCAATTCACCCCTCCACTTT; CDR3 protein: CAGFNSANSPLHF
D gene: NA; J gene: TRBJ2-1; clone size: NA; V gene: TRBV12-3/TRBV12-4; CDR3 DNA: TGTGCCAGCAGTCCGGGGACACGGGAGCAGTTCTTC; CDR3 protein: CASSPGTREQFF
D gene: TRBD2; J gene: TRBJ2-5; clone size: NA; V gene: TRBV4-1; CDR3 DNA: TGCGCCAGCAGTCGGGGGGGGAGCTCCCAAGAGACCCAGTACTTC; CDR3 protein: CASSRGGSSQETQYF
D gene: NA; J gene: TRBJ1-1; clone size: many; V gene: TRBV20-1; CDR3 DNA: TGCAGTGCTATGGGGCAGGGAAGGGAAGCTTTCTTT; CDR3 protein: CSAMGQGREAFF
D gene: TRBD1; J gene: TRBJ2-5; clone size: NA; V gene: TRBV12-3/TRBV12-4; CDR3 DNA: TGTGCCAGCAGCCCCGGGACAGCAGGCCAAGAGACCCAGTACTTC; CDR3 protein: CASSPGTAGQETQYF
D gene: TRBD1; J gene: TRBJ1-6; clone size: NA; V gene: TRBV6-1; CDR3 DNA: TGTGCCATCAGTGACAGGGTTGATTCACCCCTCCACTTT; CDR3 protein: CAISDRVDSPLHF
D gene: TRBD2; J gene: TRBJ2-3; clone size: NA; V gene: TRBV6-6; CDR3 DNA: TGTGCCAGCAGTTACTCTCCGGGACTAAACACAGATACGCAGTATTTT; CDR3 protein: CASSYSPGLNTDTQYF
D gene: NA; J gene: TRBJ1-5; clone size: NA; V gene: TRBV18; CDR3 DNA: TGTGCCAGCTCACTCGGCCGTGACAGCGGCAATCAGCCCCAGCATTTT; CDR3 protein: CASSLGRDSGNQPQHF
D gene: NA; J gene: TRBJ2-3; clone size: few; V gene: TRBV12-5; CDR3 DNA: TGTGCTAGCAACCAGGGGGGCACAGGGCCGCAGTATTTT; CDR3 protein: CASNQGGTGPQYF
D gene: TRBD1; J gene: TRBJ2-2; clone size: few; V gene: TRBV7-2; CDR3 DNA: TGTGCCAGCAGGAGAGGGGGCACGTTAGCCGGGGAGCTGTTTTTT; CDR3 protein: CASRRGGTLAGELFF
D gene: NA; J gene: TRBJ1-6; clone size: many; V gene: TRBV27; CDR3 DNA: TGTGCCAGCAGTTTATCGTCGGCGGGGGGGAATTCACCCCTCCACTTT; CDR3 protein: CASSLSSAGGNSPLHF